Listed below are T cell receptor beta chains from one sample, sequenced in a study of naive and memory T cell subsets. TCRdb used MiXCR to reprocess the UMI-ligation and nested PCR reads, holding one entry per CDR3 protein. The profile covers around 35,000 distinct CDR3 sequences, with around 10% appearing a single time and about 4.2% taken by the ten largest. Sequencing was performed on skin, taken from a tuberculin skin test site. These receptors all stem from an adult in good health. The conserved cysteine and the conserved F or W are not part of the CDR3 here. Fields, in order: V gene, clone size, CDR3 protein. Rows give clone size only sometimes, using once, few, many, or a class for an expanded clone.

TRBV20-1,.,SARDLGQGVGETQY
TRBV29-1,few,SVGQGTEQY
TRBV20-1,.,SARKAGESYNEQF
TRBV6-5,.,ASSSRGNQPQH
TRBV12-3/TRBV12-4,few,ASRARRVSGTEAF
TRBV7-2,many,ASSLAVEQY
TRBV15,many,ATLLTGNTEAF
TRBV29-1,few,SAASSGYGYT
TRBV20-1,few,SARDRLAGDPIYEQY
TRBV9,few,ASSTRTGSEQY
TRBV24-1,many,ATSEPGTSLTGELF
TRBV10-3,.,AISEPLSYEQY
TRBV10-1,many,ASSGQTWAQPNNEQF
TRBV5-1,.,ASSSGAGQGTDTQY
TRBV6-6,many,ASSYPRVLEQF
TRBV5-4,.,ATAVSGSTDEQF
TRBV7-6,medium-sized,ASSLAGVTEAF
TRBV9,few,ASSVVEWSSEAF
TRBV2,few,ASSDGLNTEAF
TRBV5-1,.,ATTAPSEETQY
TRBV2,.,ASSEDPSSYEQY
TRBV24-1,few,ATSDDPGLASNTGELF
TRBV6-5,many,ASGGPVNEQF
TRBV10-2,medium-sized,ASKAGANKEQY
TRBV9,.,ASSVYGASGNTIY
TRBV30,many,AWSVPGQFYNEQF
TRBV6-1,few,ASSEALGTAYGYT
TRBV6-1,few,ASRDYRGGYT
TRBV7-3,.,ASSSHLGGGTEAF
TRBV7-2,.,ASSPKYADTQY
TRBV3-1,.,ASSQVSGANYGYT
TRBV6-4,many,ASRGTGIGSYT
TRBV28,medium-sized,ASTRTGRTSTDTQY
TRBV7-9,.,ASSRHRDRVETQY
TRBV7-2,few,ASSLSTETEAF
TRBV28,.,ASRTKTGGNYGYT
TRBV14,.,ASSPYSTDTQY
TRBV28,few,ASSLGSSYNEQF
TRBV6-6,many,ASKTSGHSYEQY
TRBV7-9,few,ASSSRTGLSYEQY
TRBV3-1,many,ASSPGSNTQY
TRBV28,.,ASRQRLVAYEQY
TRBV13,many,ASSRTGGFTGELF
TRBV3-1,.,ASSLKGQGRGQF
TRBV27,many,ASSPKETQY
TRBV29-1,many,SVAPPFTSSYNEQF
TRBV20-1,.,SARDPGLAGGRTDTQY
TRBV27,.,ASKAGVLAKNIQY
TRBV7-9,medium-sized,ASSFTGDTEAF
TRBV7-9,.,ASSLGFPGTTPTDGYT